The T cell receptor beta chain described here comes from a study of T cell responses to AZD1222 COVID-19 vaccine. Study-wide results and limits: Only six or seven AZD1222 recipients tested seropositive at baseline.

Deletions cut 4 bases from V and 6 bases from J, with 10 bases between. CDR1 and CDR2 (germline): SQVTM, ANQGSEA. This CDR3 region has 11 residues. Remarks on this clone: The antigen remains unidentified.

The assay was immunoSEQ multiplex PCR, and TCRdb's table has in-frame clones only and misses some. The data contain some 120,000 clones, about 91% of them singletons. The chain uses TRBV29-1 and TRBJ2-7; D unclear. The sequence was obtained from an adult in good health. The sample here was peripheral blood, taken on day 0 of AZD1222 vaccination. The CDR3 here is CSVVVRSEQYF. The CDR3 DNA reads TGCAGCGTTGTGGTCCGTTCCGAGCAGTACTTC.